The clone carrying this T cell receptor (beta chain) has just a few counts. These data come from a study of blood T cell repertoires in COVID-19. The repertoire was sequenced with immunoSEQ multiplex PCR; TCRdb's copy has only in-frame clones and lacks some. This table holds around 97,000 clones, 87% found once. The clonotype comes from a man in his fifties in a cohort sampled during active COVID-19. Sequenced sample: peripheral blood.

CDR3 amino acids: CASSKKGSELGGEQYV. In nucleotides, the CDR3 is TGTGCCAGCAGCAAAAAGGGCAGCGAACTGGGCGGGGAGCAGTACGTC. The chain combines TRBV21-1 with TRBJ2-7; TRBD2 is the table's D call and was not checked against the DNA. TRBV21-1 represents a pseudogene. The CDR3 runs 16 residues.